The clone carrying this T cell receptor beta chain was counted between two and nine times. Its target is not known. The sample originates from a study of T-cell reconstitution after alpha-beta-depleted transplantation in children. Study conclusions and caveats: From newly produced T cells came most of the T-cell counts and diversity one year after transplant.

A library of TCRbeta sequences, prepared with unique molecular identifiers, was generated. TCRdb itself ran the PCR reads through MiXCR, one entry per CDR3 protein. The sample lists approximately 220,000 distinct CDR3 sequences; around a sixth were seen once. The clonotype was recovered from a male patient between 2 and 10 years old who had a stem cell transplant for acute lymphoblastic leukemia, so the T cells may come from the graft donor. This material consisted of PBMCs, mostly from graft donor cells, taken 360 days after TCRalphabeta/CD19-depleted stem cell transplant.

The CDR3 is CASSLSPGSYEQYF. The CDR3 DNA follows: TGTGCCAGCAGCTTATCTCCGGGTTCCTACGAGCAGTACTTC. V gene TRBV7-2 combines with J gene TRBJ2-7; D gene ambiguous. V lost 2 bases and J lost 1, with 9 bases in between. CDR1 and CDR2 from the germline V gene are SGHTA and FQGNSA. The CDR3 is made up of 14 amino acids.